This T cell receptor beta chain was sequenced for a study of blood T cell repertoires in COVID-19. Clones were read by immunoSEQ multiplex PCR, and TCRdb kept only the in-frame ones, dropping some. Here the sample spans around 300,000 clones, 70% to 90% being singletons. This clone was seen only a few times. Residents of 24 US areas, aged roughly 18 to 89 years, made up the participants. This clonotype was sampled from a woman in her 40s who had recovered from COVID-19. Sequencing input: PBMCs or T cells enriched from blood (not recorded which).

CDR3 sequence: CAWSATANTEAFF. CDR3 nucleotides: TGTGCCTGGAGTGCCACAGCGAACACTGAAGCTTTCTTT. This chain uses TRBV30 with TRBJ1-1; no clear D gene. CDR3 size: 13 residues. Trimming took 1 base from V and 1 from J, leaving 7 bases between them. Germline CDR1 is GTSNPN and CDR2 is SVGIG (reference sequence).